A selection of T cell receptor beta chains follows, all from one sample in a study of T cell responses to AZD1222 COVID-19 vaccine. The protocol was immunoSEQ multiplex PCR, while the TCRdb copy is restricted to in-frame clones and leaves out a portion. The top ten clones hold 0.9% to 0.95% of a sample with fewer than 150,000 clones, about 93% of them seen once. Sequenced material: peripheral blood, taken on day 0 of AZD1222 vaccination. The source of these receptors is an adult in good health. Both conserved end residues are part of each CDR3. D genes are given only for firm matches. Only part of the rows carry a size: once, few, many, or a class if the clone is expanded.

abundance,j_gene,v_gene,d_gene,len,CDR3aa,CDR3nt
-,TRBJ1-6,TRBV14,-,15,CASSYSGPGISPLHF,TGTGCCAGCAGCTACAGTGGGCCGGGGATCTCACCCCTCCACTTT
-,TRBJ1-5,TRBV9,TRBD1,15,CASSATGGASQPQHF,TGTGCCAGCAGCGCGACAGGGGGCGCGTCACAGCCCCAGCATTTT
once,TRBJ2-7,TRBV10-2,-,12,CASSPDHNEQYF,TGCGCCAGCAGTCCCGACCATAACGAGCAGTACTTC
-,TRBJ2-7,TRBV7-9,TRBD1,13,CASQTGGRNEQYF,TGTGCCAGCCAGACAGGGGGAAGGAACGAGCAGTACTTC
-,TRBJ1-3,TRBV15,-,16,CATSPINGRRGNTIYF,TGTGCCACCAGCCCTATTAACGGACGTAGAGGAAACACCATATATTTT
-,TRBJ2-2,TRBV13,-,15,CASAQGMENTGELFF,TGTGCCAGCGCCCAGGGAATGGAGAACACCGGGGAGCTGTTTTTT
-,TRBJ2-7,TRBV5-4,-,17,CASSPQVGPVGPYEQYF,TGTGCCAGCAGCCCCCAGGTGGGGCCCGTCGGACCCTACGAGCAGTACTTC
-,TRBJ1-2,TRBV2,-,13,CASSGTSNYGYTF,TGTGCCAGCAGTGGTACAAGTAACTATGGCTACACCTTC
-,TRBJ2-1,TRBV6-6,TRBD2,18,CASSPPIRLAGINNEQFF,TGTGCCAGCAGTCCCCCTATTCGACTAGCGGGGATAAACAATGAGCAGTTCTTC
once,TRBJ1-5,TRBV6-5,-,12,CASSSGEQPQHF,TGTGCCAGCAGTTCAGGGGAGCAGCCCCAGCATTTT
-,TRBJ1-1,TRBV9,-,13,CASSVTGGTEAFF,TGTGCCAGCAGCGTAACGGGTGGGACTGAAGCTTTCTTT
-,TRBJ1-5,TRBV2,-,14,CASSEGQNNQPQHF,TGTGCCAGCAGTGAAGGACAGAACAATCAGCCCCAGCATTTT
-,TRBJ2-1,TRBV6-5,-,11,CASVKEGTKFF,TGTGCCAGCGTGAAGGAAGGAACCAAGTTCTTC
-,TRBJ1-3,TRBV12-5,-,12,CASGLYGNTIYF,TGTGCTAGTGGTTTATACGGAAACACCATATATTTT
-,TRBJ2-3,TRBV18,-,18,CASSRAVREIENTDTQYF,TGTGCCAGCTCGCGGGCGGTACGAGAAATTGAGAACACAGATACGCAGTATTTT
few,TRBJ1-1,TRBV14,-,13,CASSWGMNTEAFF,TGTGCCAGCAGCTGGGGTATGAACACTGAAGCTTTCTTT
-,TRBJ2-3,TRBV5-4,TRBD2,20,CASSFPGTSGGSGLADTQYF,TGTGCCAGCAGCTTCCCCGGGACTAGCGGGGGGTCCGGCCTTGCAGATACGCAGTATTTT
-,TRBJ1-2,TRBV7-2,TRBD1,13,CASSYRTGGGYTF,TGTGCCAGCAGCTACCGGACAGGGGGTGGCTACACCTTC
-,TRBJ1-2,TRBV19,-,13,CASSKGGYYGYTF,TGTGCCAGTAGTAAAGGGGGTTATTATGGCTACACCTTC
-,TRBJ2-5,TRBV3-1/TRBV3-2,TRBD1,17,CASSQVIGAGGRETQYF,TGTGCCAGCAGCCAGGTGATCGGGGCAGGGGGACGGGAGACCCAGTACTTC
-,TRBJ2-5,TRBV6-2/TRBV6-3,-,11,CASSYTETQYF,TGTGCCAGCAGTTACACGGAGACCCAGTACTTC
-,TRBJ1-2,TRBV30,-,12,CAWSVTGYGYTF,TGTGCCTGGAGTGTAACAGGCTATGGCTACACCTTC
-,TRBJ1-6,TRBV7-8,-,14,CASSLGQSGSPLHF,TGTGCCAGCAGCTTAGGACAGTCTGGTTCACCCCTCCACTTT
-,TRBJ1-2,TRBV5-1,-,14,CASSRAERGVGYTF,TGCGCCAGCAGCCGTGCGGAGCGAGGAGTGGGCTACACCTTC
-,TRBJ2-3,TRBV29-1,TRBD2,15,CSVEAGRVTTDTQYF,TGCAGCGTTGAAGCAGGGAGGGTTACCACAGATACGCAGTATTTT
-,TRBJ2-4,TRBV3-1/TRBV3-2,TRBD1,12,CASSSRDRGQYF,TGTGCCAGCAGCTCCCGGGACAGGGGGCAGTACTTC
-,TRBJ1-2,TRBV4-1,-,14,CASSQDTGTYGYTF,TGCGCCAGCAGCCAAGACACAGGGACTTATGGCTACACCTTC
once,TRBJ2-7,TRBV5-5,-,11,CASSLVYEQYF,TGTGCCAGCAGCTTGGTATACGAGCAGTACTTC
-,TRBJ2-7,TRBV10-1,-,14,CASSAGTDLYEQYF,TGCGCCAGCAGTGCCGGGACGGACCTCTACGAGCAGTACTTC
-,TRBJ1-3,TRBV11-2,-,15,CASSLGGPGGNTIYF,TGTGCCAGCAGCTTAGGAGGGCCGGGTGGAAACACCATATATTTT
-,TRBJ2-5,TRBV6-5,-,13,CASTSMDQETQYF,TGTGCCAGCACCTCCATGGACCAAGAGACCCAGTACTTC
-,TRBJ1-5,TRBV27,-,13,CASSFTGYQPQHF,TGTGCCAGCAGTTTTACGGGATACCAGCCCCAGCATTTT
once,TRBJ1-5,TRBV6-5,TRBD1,15,CASRQGAYSNQPQHF,TGTGCCAGCCGACAGGGAGCTTATAGCAATCAGCCCCAGCATTTT
-,TRBJ1-1,TRBV7-8,-,15,CASSPRQGGRTEAFF,TGTGCCAGCAGCCCTCGTCAGGGAGGGAGGACTGAAGCTTTCTTT
once,TRBJ2-3,TRBV5-4,-,17,CASSWTDVGRVTDTQYF,TGTGCCAGCAGCTGGACGGACGTGGGACGGGTCACAGATACGCAGTATTTT
-,TRBJ1-1,TRBV9,-,14,CASSVFGENTEAFF,TGTGCCAGCAGCGTATTCGGGGAAAACACTGAAGCTTTCTTT
-,TRBJ2-7,TRBV27,TRBD1,16,CASSPTSGTGGAGQYF,TGTGCCAGCAGTCCGACCTCCGGGACAGGGGGCGCGGGGCAGTACTTC
-,TRBJ2-5,TRBV27,TRBD1,15,CASSLWTGGQETQYF,TGTGCCAGCAGTTTATGGACAGGGGGGCAAGAGACCCAGTACTTC
-,TRBJ1-2,TRBV27,-,13,CASSNGGLYGYTF,TGTGCCAGCAGTAACGGAGGGCTCTATGGCTACACCTTC
-,TRBJ1-3,TRBV4-2,-,14,CASSLTGLGNTIYF,TGTGCCAGCAGCCTTACAGGGCTCGGAAACACCATATATTTT
-,TRBJ2-2,TRBV3-1/TRBV3-2,-,15,CASSQDWQGTGELFF,TGTGCCAGCAGCCAAGATTGGCAGGGCACCGGGGAGCTGTTTTTT
-,TRBJ1-2,TRBV12-3/TRBV12-4,-,12,CAAREKNYGYTF,TGTGCCGCACGTGAGAAGAACTATGGCTACACCTTC
-,TRBJ2-5,TRBV7-2,TRBD2,18,CASSQRGGNSNHKETQYF,TGTGCCAGCAGCCAGCGGGGTGGGAACTCCAACCACAAAGAGACCCAGTACTTC
-,TRBJ2-2,TRBV27,-,14,CASSLGLNTGELFF,TGTGCCAGCAGTTTGGGGTTAAACACCGGGGAGCTGTTTTTT
-,TRBJ1-2,TRBV6-5,-,14,CASTLRTHHYGYTF,TGTGCCAGCACCCTAAGGACACATCACTATGGCTACACCTTC
-,TRBJ1-6,TRBV3-1/TRBV3-2,-,19,CASSQGTTFDSSYNSPLHF,TGTGCCAGCAGCCAAGGCACGACGTTCGATAGCTCCTATAATTCACCCCTCCACTTT
once,TRBJ1-5,TRBV18,-,15,CASSLTQGSDQPQHF,TGTGCCAGCTCACTGACACAGGGTAGCGATCAGCCCCAGCATTTT
-,TRBJ2-6,TRBV18,TRBD1,17,CASSPRTGGTGANVLTF,TGTGCCAGCTCACCACGGACAGGGGGCACTGGGGCCAACGTCCTGACTTTC
-,TRBJ1-1,TRBV7-6,-,17,CASSLATGAGSNTEAFF,TGTGCCAGCAGCTTAGCGACGGGGGCAGGCTCGAACACTGAAGCTTTCTTT
-,TRBJ1-6,TRBV5-5,TRBD1,17,CASSLVGQGEKRSPLHF,TGTGCCAGCAGCTTGGTAGGACAGGGGGAAAAGCGCTCACCCCTCCACTTT
-,TRBJ1-1,TRBV18,TRBD1,16,CASSPRRTGDYTEAFF,TGTGCCAGCTCACCACGGCGGACAGGGGACTACACTGAAGCTTTCTTT
-,TRBJ2-7,TRBV19,TRBD1,15,CASSPTTGGPYEQYF,TGTGCCAGTAGTCCAACGACAGGGGGCCCCTACGAGCAGTACTTC
-,TRBJ1-2,TRBV5-8,-,15,CASSFPAPVAYGYTF,TGTGCCAGCAGCTTCCCCGCCCCGGTGGCCTATGGCTACACCTTC
-,TRBJ1-2,TRBV30,-,11,CAWSPMTVFTF,TGTGCCTGGAGCCCAATGACAGTATTCACCTTC
-,TRBJ1-6,TRBV12-5,-,13,CASGFDSGSPLHF,TGTGCTAGTGGTTTCGACAGTGGGTCACCCCTCCACTTT
-,TRBJ1-4,TRBV15,-,22,CATSREPRPGSLSGATNEKLFF,TGTGCCACCAGCAGAGAACCCAGGCCAGGCAGTTTATCCGGGGCAACTAATGAAAAACTGTTTTTT
-,TRBJ1-3,TRBV5-1,-,14,CASSSTGAGNTIYF,TGCGCCAGCAGCTCGACAGGCGCTGGAAACACCATATATTTT
-,TRBJ2-7,TRBV6-6,TRBD2,15,CASSAFGGSTGEQYF,TGTGCCAGCAGTGCGTTCGGGGGGTCGACGGGGGAGCAGTACTTC
-,TRBJ2-7,TRBV15,TRBD2,16,CATSRDRGLAAYEQYF,TGTGCCACCAGCAGAGATCGGGGACTAGCAGCCTACGAGCAGTACTTC
-,TRBJ1-2,TRBV30,-,13,CAWSRLTHYGYTF,TGTGCCTGGAGTCGCCTTACCCACTATGGCTACACCTTC